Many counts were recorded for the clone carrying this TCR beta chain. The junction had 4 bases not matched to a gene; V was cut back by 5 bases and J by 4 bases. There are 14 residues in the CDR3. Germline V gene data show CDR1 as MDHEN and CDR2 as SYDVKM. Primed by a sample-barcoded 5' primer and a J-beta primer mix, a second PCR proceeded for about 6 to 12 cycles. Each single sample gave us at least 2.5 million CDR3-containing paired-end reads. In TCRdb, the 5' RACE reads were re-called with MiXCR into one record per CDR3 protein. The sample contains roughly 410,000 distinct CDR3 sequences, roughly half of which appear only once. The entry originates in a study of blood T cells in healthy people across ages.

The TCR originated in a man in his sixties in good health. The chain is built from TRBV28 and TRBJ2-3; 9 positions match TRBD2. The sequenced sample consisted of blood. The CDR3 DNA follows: TGTGCCAGCAGTATAGCGGGAGCTCCAGATACGCAGTATTTT. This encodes CASSIAGAPDTQYF.